Presented here are 22 T cell receptor beta chains from one specimen sequenced in a study of blood T cells in healthy people across ages. A sample-barcoded 5' primer and a J-beta primer mix were used in a second PCR of roughly 7 to 11 cycles. TCRdb processed the 5' RACE reads anew with MiXCR; each CDR3 protein has one entry. This table has about 1.7 million distinct CDR3 sequences, 28% appearing once. The sample consisted of blood. The receptors come from a woman in her twenties or thirties in good health.

Only a few counts were recorded for this clonotype. A read error is likely, as this CDR3 ends without the conserved phenylalanine or tryptophan. The J gene is TRBJ2-3, the V gene TRBV20-1; no firm D call. The germline V gene has CDR1 DFQATT and CDR2 SNEGSKA (reference sequence). This CDR3 has 15 amino acids. V lost 6 bases, J lost 2 bases, and 18 bases lay in between. CDR3 bases: TGCAGTGCCCTCCCCCGGGTGGAGACCACAGATACGCAGTATTGT. Translating gives CSALPRVETTDTQYC.

The gene calls are TRBV5-6 and TRBJ2-5; D remains unclear. The DNA end is a closer match to TRBJ2-7, so the J assignment may be wrong. The CDR3 runs to 13 residues. CDR1 and CDR2 from the germline V gene are SGHDT and YYEEEE. The CDR3 loop is CASTFYAGDEQYF. DNA of the CDR3: TGTGCCAGCACCTTTTACGCCGGCGACGAGCAGTACTTC.

The genes are TRBV10-3 and TRBJ2-5; tentatively, D is TRBD2 (6 bases). CDR1 is ENHRY, CDR2 SYGVKD, per germline. This CDR3 spans 14 amino acids. The V end lost 2 bases, the J end lost 1 base, and 8 bases lay between the germline ends. The CDR3, as DNA: TGTGCCATCAGTGAGGGGACTTCCCAAGAGACCCAGTACTTC. This encodes CAISEGTSQETQYF.

The rearrangement uses TRBV20-1 and TRBJ2-3; TRBD1 aligns across 10 bases. CDR1 and CDR2 from the germline V gene are DFQATT and SNEGSKA (reference sequence). J lost 1 base, V lost 1 base, and 2 bases had no gene match. The CDR3 has 15 residues. The CDR3 here is CSARGQGAGTDTQYF. In DNA form, the CDR3 reads TGCAGTGCTAGAGGACAGGGGGCGGGCACAGATACGCAGTATTTT.

This clonotype has just a few counts. This chain links TRBV9 with TRBJ2-1; TRBD2 matches at 10 bases. V lost 0 bases and J lost 9; bases outside the gene matches: 9. This CDR3 has 16 amino acids. Germline CDR1 SGDLS, CDR2 YYNGEE. The CDR3 loop reads CASSVAGSGGAVEQFF. The CDR3 nucleotides are TGTGCCAGCAGCGTAGCTGGAAGCGGGGGGGCCGTTGAGCAGTTCTTC.

This clonotype was picked up many times. The chain carries TRBV12-3 or TRBV12-4 and TRBJ2-5; no definite D call. Trimming took 6 bases from V and 1 from J, leaving 9 bases between them. The CDR3 is 13 amino acids. The CDR3 sequence: CASRRPGQETQYF. The CDR3 DNA follows: TGTGCCAGCAGAAGACCAGGCCAAGAGACCCAGTACTTC.

At least ten counts were recorded for this clonotype. V gene TRBV11-2 combines with J gene TRBJ2-5; maybe TRBD1 (5 bases). Germline loops: CDR1 SGHAT, CDR2 FQNNGV. With 5 bases removed from V and 0 bases from J, the gap between germline ends came to 7 bases. There are 13 residues in the CDR3. CDR3 loop: CASSVRDQETQYF. Written as DNA, the CDR3 is TGTGCCAGCAGCGTCAGGGACCAAGAGACCCAGTACTTC.

This clonotype showed up just a few times. This sequence joins TRBV20-1 and TRBJ2-5; 14 nucleotides line up with TRBD2. Trimming at V came to 1 base and at J to 0 bases, leaving 16 bases not matched to a gene. Per the germline V gene, CDR1 is DFQATT and CDR2 is SNEGSKA (reference sequence). The CDR3 has 21 residues. The CDR3 nucleotides read TGCAGTGCTAGAGCTTCACCTTTGGGACTAGCGGGGGTGAGGTACCAAGAGACCCAGTACTTC. Translation gives CSARASPLGLAGVRYQETQYF.

There are a few counts of this clonotype. V gene TRBV29-1 combines with J gene TRBJ1-2; D may be TRBD1 (5 bases). Trimming removed 0 bases at V and 8 bases at J, with 10 bases between. Germline V CDR1 and CDR2: SQVTM, ANQGSEA. This CDR3 comprises 12 residues. CDR3 DNA: TGCAGCGTTGAAGATGGGGGACGCGGCTACACCTTC. It is translated as CSVEDGGRGYTF.

This clonotype was found a few times. At one of its ends the junction is not consistent with the germline gene, which may arise from a read error. The J gene is TRBJ1-5, the V gene TRBV3-1; D perhaps matches TRBD1 (6 bases). This CDR3 spans 15 amino acids. Per germline, CDR1 LGHDT and CDR2 YNNKEL (reference sequence). The CDR3 DNA reads as TGTGCCAGCAGTCAAGGGGGGTCCACGGGTCAGCCCCAGCATTTT. Its translation: CASSQGGSTGQPQHF.

This clonotype has a handful of counts. The chain links TRBV14 to TRBJ2-7; maybe TRBD2 (5 bases). The CDR3 has 15 amino acids. CDR1 is SGHDN and CDR2 is FVKESK in the germline V gene. V lost 5 bases, J lost 3 bases, and 17 bases lay in between. The CDR3 bases are TGTGCCAGCAGCGCCGGGGTGGCGCCCGGCTACGAGCAGTACTTC. Encoded protein: CASSAGVAPGYEQYF.

The chain combines TRBV29-1 with TRBJ2-5, with 10 bases identical to TRBD2. This CDR3 spans 14 amino acids. Germline assignment: CDR1 SQVTM and CDR2 ANQGSEA. The V gene end was trimmed by 6 bases and the J gene end by 5 bases; junction bases not matched to a gene: 9. For the CDR3, the DNA is TGCAGCGTAGGTGCCGGGACTAGCGAGGAGACCCAGTACTTC. It translates to CSVGAGTSEETQYF.

V and J are TRBV4-2 and TRBJ2-3; D unresolved. Looked up from germline, CDR1 is LGHNA and CDR2 is YNFKEQ. This CDR3 spans 15 amino acids. Trimming shortened V by 1 base and J by 6 bases, and 14 bases separated the two germline ends. The CDR3 nucleotides are TGTGCCAGCAGCCAAGGGGGTGGGTACGGCGATACGCAGTATTTT. Translating gives CASSQGGGYGDTQYF.

This chain links TRBV28 with TRBJ2-7, with a possible D match to TRBD2 (7 bases). This CDR3 comprises 13 residues. In germline, CDR1 is MDHEN, CDR2 SYDVKM. The germline V and J ends were trimmed by 8 bases and 4 bases, with 15 bases remaining between them. The CDR3 here is CASEGGAVYEQYF. CDR3 nucleotide sequence: TGTGCCAGCGAAGGGGGGGCTGTTTACGAGCAGTACTTC.

The chain recombines TRBV6-6 with TRBJ2-5; tentative D call: TRBD1 (5 bases). CDR3 length: 14 amino acids. Germline V gives CDR1 MNHNY, CDR2 SVGAGI (reference sequence). V gave up 5 bases and J gave up 3 bases, with 13 bases separating them. The CDR3 sequence is CASSLTQGKETQYF. The CDR3 DNA is TGTGCCAGCAGTCTAACCCAGGGAAAAGAGACCCAGTACTTC.

This clonotype was detected a few times. The V call is TRBV29-1, the J call TRBJ1-1, with a weak D call TRBD1 (6 bases). Trimming left V 2 bases short and J 1 base short, with 8 bases between. CDR1 and CDR2 from the germline V gene are SQVTM and ANQGSEA. The CDR3 runs to 13 residues. CDR3 loop: CSVEPGQNTEAFF. The CDR3 nucleotides read TGCAGCGTTGAACCGGGACAGAACACTGAAGCTTTCTTT.

The chain has TRBV6-5 and TRBJ2-5; D may match TRBD1 or TRBD2 (6 bases each). The germline V and J ends were trimmed by 4 bases and 5 bases, with 14 bases remaining between them. The CDR3 contains 14 residues. In germline, CDR1 is MNHEY, CDR2 SVGAGI. The CDR3 sequence: CASSCSRGVETQYF. CDR3 nucleotides: TGTGCCAGCAGTTGCTCGAGGGGGGTGGAGACCCAGTACTTC.

The chain joins TRBV24-1 to TRBJ2-1; either TRBD1 or TRBD2 may supply D (5 bases each). The CDR3 is made up of 13 amino acids. V lost 7 bases and J lost 4, with 10 bases in between. Germline V gene sequence: CDR1 KGHDR, CDR2 SFDVKD. CDR3 residues: CATSLGEYNEQFF. CDR3 nucleotide sequence: TGTGCCACCAGCCTGGGGGAGTACAATGAGCAGTTCTTC.

The J gene is TRBJ1-5, the V gene TRBV13, with 8 bases identical to TRBD1. Germline CDR1 and CDR2: PRHDT and FYEKMQ (reference sequence). The CDR3 covers 16 residues. The junction had 7 bases not matched to a gene; V was cut back by 0 bases and J by 6 bases. The CDR3 DNA reads TGTGCCAGCAGCTTAGGACAGGGGGTTGCTGGTCAGCCCCAGCATTTT. The encoded protein is CASSLGQGVAGQPQHF.

The chain is built from TRBV15 and TRBJ2-2; D unclear. V gave up 0 bases and J gave up 6 bases, with 5 bases separating them. This CDR3 is built from 13 residues. Germline V lookup: CDR1 LNHNV, CDR2 YYDKDF (reference sequence). The CDR3 DNA follows: TGTGCCACCAGCAGAGAGATGCCCGGGGAGCTGTTTTTT. Translation gives CATSREMPGELFF.

The table lists this clonotype with many counts. This rearrangement joins TRBV24-1 to TRBJ2-1, with a weak D call TRBD1 (5 bases). This CDR3 spans 14 amino acids. Germline CDR1 is KGHDR and CDR2 is SFDVKD. Trimming removed 6 bases from V and 3 bases from J, with 11 bases in between. This chain's CDR3 is CATSPAGNYNEQFF. The CDR3 region has the DNA TGTGCCACCAGTCCCGCAGGGAACTACAATGAGCAGTTCTTC.

This clonotype was detected many times. The chain combines TRBV20-1 with TRBJ2-3; 8 positions agree with TRBD1. The CDR3 is 15 residues long. Trimming took 2 bases from V and 6 from J; bases not matched to a gene: 10. Germline CDR1 reads DFQATT; CDR2 reads SNEGSKA (reference sequence). The CDR3 spells CSARPEDRVMDTQYF. The CDR3 DNA is TGCAGTGCTAGACCTGAGGACAGGGTTATGGATACGCAGTATTTT.